The 10 T cell receptor beta chains below were found in one sample sequenced in a study of T cell responses to AZD1222 COVID-19 vaccine. TCRdb's copy holds only in-frame clones and misses some; the assay was immunoSEQ multiplex PCR. Of approximately 130,000 clones in the sample, about 89% are singletons; the top ten hold 9.5%. Source: peripheral blood, taken 28 days after the second AZD1222 dose. The receptors come from an adult who received the AZD1222 COVID-19 vaccine.

The chain employs TRBV18 and TRBJ1-2, with D maybe TRBD1 (5 bases). Germline CDR1 and CDR2: KGHSH and LQKENI. CDR3 length: 15 amino acids. With 6 bases removed from V and 4 bases from J, the gap between germline ends came to 18 bases. The CDR3 reads CASSPGPVPSYGYTF. The DNA of the CDR3 is TGTGCCAGCTCGCCAGGGCCTGTTCCTAGCTATGGCTACACCTTC.

The chain links TRBV9 to TRBJ2-7; 7 nucleotides match TRBD1. The CDR3 loop spans 17 amino acids. The trim removed 4 bases at V and 7 bases at J, leaving 20 bases unmatched. Per germline, CDR1 SGDLS and CDR2 YYNGEE. The CDR3 DNA follows: TGTGCCAGCAGCTCTGGGGTCGCGCCCGAGGGGGCTAGGGAGCAGTACTTC. Translating gives CASSSGVAPEGAREQYF.

This clone has just one count. J is TRBJ1-4 and V is TRBV6-2 or TRBV6-3; D is undetermined. The CDR3 is made up of 14 amino acids. Germline V gene sequence: CDR1 MNHEY, CDR2 SVGEGT. Trimming pared 4 bases from V and 4 bases from J, leaving 10 bases between. The CDR3 sequence is CASSSFDGNEKLFF. The CDR3 DNA reads TGTGCCAGCAGTTCGTTTGATGGTAATGAAAAACTGTTTTTT.

This clone was seen a handful of times. V usage is TRBV15 and J usage is TRBJ2-1, with TRBD2 as a possible D gene (5 bases). V was pared by 5 bases and J by 7 bases, with 18 bases between. Germline V lookup: CDR1 LNHNV, CDR2 YYDKDF (reference sequence). This CDR3 region has 15 residues. The CDR3, as DNA: TGTGCCACCAGCTTAAGGGATGGACTGAGAAATGAGCAGTTCTTC. As protein: CATSLRDGLRNEQFF.

This chain connects TRBV11-1 to TRBJ2-7; 9 bases match TRBD1. J gave up 0 bases and V 5 bases, and 5 bases lay outside the gene matches. Germline V gene sequence: CDR1 SGHAT, CDR2 FQDESV (reference sequence). This CDR3 contains 15 residues. CDR3 bases: TGTGCCAGCAGCCCTACGGGACAGGGCTCCTACGAGCAGTACTTC. Protein sequence: CASSPTGQGSYEQYF.

This chain connects TRBV24-1 to TRBJ2-1; 10 nucleotides align to TRBD2. The germline V gene has CDR1 KGHDR and CDR2 SFDVKD. The CDR3 length is 16 residues. With V trimmed by 3 bases and J by 5 bases, 6 bases remained unmatched. The CDR3, as DNA: TGTGCCACCAGTGATGGGAGACTAGCGGGTGACAATGAGCAGTTCTTC. Its protein is CATSDGRLAGDNEQFF.

The chain combines TRBV12-5 with TRBJ1-1; 7 bases align to TRBD1. Unmatched junction bases numbered 15, after V lost 6 bases and J lost 8 bases. Germline V CDR1 and CDR2: LGHNT, FRNRAP. The CDR3 length is 15 residues. CDR3 in DNA: TGTGCTAGTGGGTTGCCCACAGGGGCCACCCGAGAAGCTTTCTTT. Its translation is CASGLPTGATREAFF.

The gene calls are TRBV11-2 and TRBJ1-4; D is possibly TRBD1 (5 bases). The germline CDR1 and CDR2 sequences are SGHAT and FQNNGV. The CDR3 is 15 residues long. V lost 1 base to trimming and J lost 4 bases, with 10 bases between them. In DNA form, the CDR3 reads TGTGCCAGCAGCTTAGCCCGACAGCTTAATGAAAAACTGTTTTTT. Protein sequence: CASSLARQLNEKLFF.

This chain uses TRBV6-5 with TRBJ1-6; no clear D gene. This CDR3 is 16 amino acids long. Germline values: CDR1 MNHEY, CDR2 SVGAGI. The ends were cut back, 2 bases at V and 0 bases at J, with 8 bases in the middle. In nucleotides, the CDR3 is TGTGCCAGCAGTTACGCATCAAGCTCCTATAATTCACCCCTCCACTTT. Its protein product is CASSYASSSYNSPLHF.

The rearrangement joins TRBV7-9 to TRBJ1-2; 7 bases agree with TRBD1. This CDR3 has 15 residues. CDR1 SEHNR and CDR2 FQNEAQ come from the germline V gene (reference sequence). With V trimmed by 2 bases and J by 7 bases, 10 bases remained unmatched. For the CDR3, the DNA is TGTGCCAGCAGCTTAACAGGGGTGGATGTTCGTGGCTACACCTTC. Translation: CASSLTGVDVRGYTF.